This T cell receptor beta chain was sequenced during a study of shared clonotypes between healthy human individuals. Template for every sorted-subset replicate PCR totaled around 200 ng DNA, some 30,000 T cell genomes. The table came from immunoSEQ multiplex PCR; TCRdb's copy has only in-frame clones and leaves some out. The table has over a million clones, roughly 96% seen once. Trimming cost V 5 bases and J 4 bases, with 18 bases left between them. The germline V gene has CDR1 SGHTA and CDR2 FQGNSA. The CDR3 has 16 residues. Sequenced sample: naive CD4+ T cells sorted from blood. Described subset: CD45RA+ positively selected. The TCR originated in a man aged 30 to 39 in good health. This sequence joins TRBV7-2 and TRBJ2-1, with D maybe TRBD2 (6 bases). The CDR3 loop is CASSVSAGGYYNEQFF. The CDR3 DNA reads as TGTGCCAGCAGCGTAAGCGCTGGAGGGTATTACAATGAGCAGTTCTTC.